This T cell receptor beta chain came from a study of siplizumab effects on memory and regulatory T cells. The length of the CDR3 is 16 residues. Germline CDR1 MNHEY, CDR2 SMNVEV (reference sequence). V lost 8 bases to trimming and J lost 0 bases, with 17 bases between them. Per sample, around 10^5 TCR templates underwent assay. Sequencing used immunoSEQ multiplex PCR; TCRdb keeps in-frame clones, though not all of them. The sample lists more than 95,000 clones, 90% to 95% occurring once. Study observations and caveats: Siplizumab caused a significant drop in alloreactive sequences traceable to unstimulated CD4+ memory cells. Naive T cells were seemingly more diverse than memory cells, and major contributions to the alloresponse seemed to be made by them.

Points on this clone: Its specificity is not known.

This sequence joins TRBV27 and TRBJ1-3; no firm D call. This TCR derives from a human donor in good health. The sequenced material came from non-Treg CD4+ T cells sorted from blood. For the CDR3, the DNA is TGTGCCAGCCAATCCCTCACCGTTTACTCTGGAAACACCATATATTTT. Its translation is CASQSLTVYSGNTIYF.